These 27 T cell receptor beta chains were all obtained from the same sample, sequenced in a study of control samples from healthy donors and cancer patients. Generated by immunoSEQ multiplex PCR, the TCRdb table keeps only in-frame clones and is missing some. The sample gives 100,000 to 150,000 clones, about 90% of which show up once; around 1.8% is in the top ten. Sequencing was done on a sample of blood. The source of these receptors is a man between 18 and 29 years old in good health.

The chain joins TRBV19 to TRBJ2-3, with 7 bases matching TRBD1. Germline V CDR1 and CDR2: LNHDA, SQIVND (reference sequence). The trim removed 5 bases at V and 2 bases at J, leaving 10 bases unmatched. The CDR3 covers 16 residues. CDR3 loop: CASSHRGLQPTDTQYF. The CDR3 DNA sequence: TGTGCCAGTAGTCATAGGGGGCTACAGCCCACAGATACGCAGTATTTT.

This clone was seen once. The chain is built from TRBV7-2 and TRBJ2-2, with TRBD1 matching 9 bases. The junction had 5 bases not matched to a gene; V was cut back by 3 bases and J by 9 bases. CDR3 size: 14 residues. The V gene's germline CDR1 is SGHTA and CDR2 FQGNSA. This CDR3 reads CASSLGQGQRELFF. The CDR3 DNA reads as TGTGCCAGCAGCTTGGGACAGGGTCAGAGGGAGCTGTTTTTT.

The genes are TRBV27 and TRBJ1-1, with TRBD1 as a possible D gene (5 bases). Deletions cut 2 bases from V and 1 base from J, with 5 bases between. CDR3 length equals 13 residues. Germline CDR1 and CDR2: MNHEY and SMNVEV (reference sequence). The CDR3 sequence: CASSLGGNTEAFF. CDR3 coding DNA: TGTGCCAGCAGTTTAGGGGGGAACACTGAAGCTTTCTTT.

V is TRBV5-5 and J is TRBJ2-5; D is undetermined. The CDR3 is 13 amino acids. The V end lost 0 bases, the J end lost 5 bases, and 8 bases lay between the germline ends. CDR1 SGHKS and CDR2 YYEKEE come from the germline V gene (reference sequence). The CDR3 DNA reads TGTGCCAGCAGCTTGGTTGGATTCGAGACCCAGTACTTC. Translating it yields CASSLVGFETQYF.

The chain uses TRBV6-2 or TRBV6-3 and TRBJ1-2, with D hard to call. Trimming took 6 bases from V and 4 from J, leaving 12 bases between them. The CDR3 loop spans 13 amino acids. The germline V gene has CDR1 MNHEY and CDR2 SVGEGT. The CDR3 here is CASSQRGSYGYTF. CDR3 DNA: TGTGCCAGCAGCCAACGTGGGAGCTATGGCTACACCTTC.

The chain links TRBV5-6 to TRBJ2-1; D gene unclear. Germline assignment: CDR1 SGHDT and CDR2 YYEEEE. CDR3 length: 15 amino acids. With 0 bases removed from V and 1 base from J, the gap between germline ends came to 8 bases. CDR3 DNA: TGTGCCAGCAGCTTGGTGGGTTTGTCCTACAATGAGCAGTTCTTC. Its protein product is CASSLVGLSYNEQFF.

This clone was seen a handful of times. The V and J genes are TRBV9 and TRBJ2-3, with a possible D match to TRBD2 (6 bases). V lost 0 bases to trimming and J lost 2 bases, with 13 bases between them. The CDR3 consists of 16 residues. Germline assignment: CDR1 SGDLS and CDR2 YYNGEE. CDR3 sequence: CASSVVAGPYTDTQYF. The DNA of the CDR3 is TGTGCCAGCAGCGTAGTGGCGGGGCCTTACACAGATACGCAGTATTTT.

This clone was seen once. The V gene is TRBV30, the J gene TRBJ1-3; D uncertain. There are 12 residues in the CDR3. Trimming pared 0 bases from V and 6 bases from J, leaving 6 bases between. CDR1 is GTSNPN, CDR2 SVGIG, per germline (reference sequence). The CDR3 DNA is TGTGCCTGGAGTGTCGGGGAAAACACCATATATTTT. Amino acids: CAWSVGENTIYF.

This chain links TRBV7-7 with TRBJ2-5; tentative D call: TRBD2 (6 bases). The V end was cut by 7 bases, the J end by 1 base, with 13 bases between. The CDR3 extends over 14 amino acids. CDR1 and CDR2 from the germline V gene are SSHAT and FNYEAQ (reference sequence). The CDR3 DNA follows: TGTGCCAGCACCCTCCTGGGAGGCCAAGAGACCCAGTACTTC. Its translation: CASTLLGGQETQYF.

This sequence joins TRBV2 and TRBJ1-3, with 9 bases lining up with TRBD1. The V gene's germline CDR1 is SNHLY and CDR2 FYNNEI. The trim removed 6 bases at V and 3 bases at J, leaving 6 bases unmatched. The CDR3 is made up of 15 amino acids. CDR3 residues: CASRTGTGIGNTIYF. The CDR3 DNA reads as TGTGCCAGCAGGACCGGGACAGGGATTGGAAACACCATATATTTT.

The CDR3 DNA follows: TGTGCCAGCCAGCGGGAGCATATCTACGAGCAGTACTTC. Translating it yields CASQREHIYEQYF. The chain employs TRBV6-5 and TRBJ2-7; 8 bases map to TRBD2. The CDR3 extends over 13 amino acids. Germline V gene lookup returns CDR1 MNHEY and CDR2 SVGAGI. The ends lost 8 bases at V and 3 bases at J; junction bases unmatched: 6.

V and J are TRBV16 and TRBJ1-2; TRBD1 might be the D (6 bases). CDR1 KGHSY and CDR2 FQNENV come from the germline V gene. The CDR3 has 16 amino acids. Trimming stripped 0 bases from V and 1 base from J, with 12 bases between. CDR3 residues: CASSQSGTDSNYGYTF. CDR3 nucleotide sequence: TGTGCCAGCAGCCAATCAGGGACGGACAGTAACTATGGCTACACCTTC.

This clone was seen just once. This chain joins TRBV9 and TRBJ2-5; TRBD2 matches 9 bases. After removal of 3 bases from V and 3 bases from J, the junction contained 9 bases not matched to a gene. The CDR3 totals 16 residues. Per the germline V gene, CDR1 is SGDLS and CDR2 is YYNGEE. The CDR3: CASSASPGLAEETQYF. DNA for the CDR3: TGTGCCAGCAGCGCGTCACCGGGACTAGCTGAAGAGACCCAGTACTTC.

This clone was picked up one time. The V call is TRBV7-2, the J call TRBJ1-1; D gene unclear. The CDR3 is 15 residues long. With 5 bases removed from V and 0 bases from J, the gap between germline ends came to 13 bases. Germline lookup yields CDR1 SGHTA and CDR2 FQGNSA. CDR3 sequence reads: CASSKESAMNTEAFF. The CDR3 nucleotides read TGTGCCAGCAGCAAAGAGAGCGCCATGAACACTGAAGCTTTCTTT.

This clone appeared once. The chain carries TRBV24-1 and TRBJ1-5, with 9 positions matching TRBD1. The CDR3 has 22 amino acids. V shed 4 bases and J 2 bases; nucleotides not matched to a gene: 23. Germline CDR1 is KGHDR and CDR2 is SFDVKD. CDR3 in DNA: TGTGCCACCAGTGACCCTCATACACCCCTGGGACAGGGACCCTCCGGCAATCAGCCCCAGCATTTT. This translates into CATSDPHTPLGQGPSGNQPQHF.

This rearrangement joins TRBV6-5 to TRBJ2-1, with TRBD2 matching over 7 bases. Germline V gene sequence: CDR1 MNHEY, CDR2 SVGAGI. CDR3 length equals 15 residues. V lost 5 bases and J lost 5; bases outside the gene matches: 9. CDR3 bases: TGTGCCAGCAGTACTCGACAAGCGGGGAACAATGAGCAGTTCTTC. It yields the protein CASSTRQAGNNEQFF.

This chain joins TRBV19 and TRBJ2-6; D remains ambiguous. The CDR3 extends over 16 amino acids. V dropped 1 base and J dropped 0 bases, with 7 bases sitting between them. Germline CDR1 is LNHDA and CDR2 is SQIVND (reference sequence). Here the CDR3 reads CASSIARISGANVLTF. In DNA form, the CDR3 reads TGTGCCAGTAGTATAGCGAGGATCTCTGGGGCCAACGTCCTGACTTTC.

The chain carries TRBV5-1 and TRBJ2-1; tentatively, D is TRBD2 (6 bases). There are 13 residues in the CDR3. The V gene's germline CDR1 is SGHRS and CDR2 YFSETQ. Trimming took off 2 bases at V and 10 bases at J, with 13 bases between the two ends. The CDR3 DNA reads TGCGCCAGCAGCTTCTCGGCGGAGGGCGAGCAGTTCTTC. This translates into CASSFSAEGEQFF.

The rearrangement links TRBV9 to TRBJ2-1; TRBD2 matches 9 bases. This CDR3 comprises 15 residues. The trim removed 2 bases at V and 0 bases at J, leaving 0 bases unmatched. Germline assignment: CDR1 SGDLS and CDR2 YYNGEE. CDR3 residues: CASSVSGSSYNEQFF. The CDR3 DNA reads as TGTGCCAGCAGCGTTAGCGGGAGCTCCTACAATGAGCAGTTCTTC.

CDR3 sequence: CASLAGTGVWTEAFF. CDR3 DNA sequence: TGTGCCAGCTTAGCCGGGACAGGGGTTTGGACTGAAGCTTTCTTT. The rearrangement joins TRBV18 to TRBJ1-1, with 10 nucleotides matching TRBD1. V lost 7 bases and J lost 5; bases outside the gene matches: 10. Germline CDR1 KGHSH, CDR2 LQKENI. This CDR3 has 15 residues.

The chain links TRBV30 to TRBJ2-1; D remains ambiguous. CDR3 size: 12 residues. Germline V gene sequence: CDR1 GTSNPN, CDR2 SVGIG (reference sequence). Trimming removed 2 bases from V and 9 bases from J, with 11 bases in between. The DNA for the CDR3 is TGTGCCTGGAGTCCCCCCCGAGCTGAGCAGTTCTTC. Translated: CAWSPPRAEQFF. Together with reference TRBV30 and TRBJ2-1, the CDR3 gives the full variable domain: SQTIHQWPATLVQPVGSPLSLECTVEGTSNPNLYWYRQAAGRGLQLLFYSVGIGQISSEVPQNLSASRPQDRQFILSSKKLLLSDSGFYLCAWSPPRAEQFFGPGTRLTVL.

The CDR3 DNA follows: TGTGCCAGCAGGTGGGAACGGAATGAGCAGTTCTTC. It encodes CASRWERNEQFF. V is TRBV5-4 and J is TRBJ2-1; D gene uncertain. Germline assignment: CDR1 SGHNT and CDR2 YYREEE (reference sequence). The CDR3 extends over 12 amino acids. Trimming took 5 bases from V and 7 from J, leaving 10 bases between them.

For the CDR3, the DNA is TGTGCCAGCAGCGTAGTGGCAGGGTTACATGGCTACACCTTC. It yields the protein CASSVVAGLHGYTF. The chain recombines TRBV9 with TRBJ1-2; a possible D gene is TRBD1 (5 bases). V gave up 0 bases and J gave up 6 bases, with 12 bases separating them. The germline gives CDR1 SGDLS, CDR2 YYNGEE. This CDR3 comprises 14 residues.

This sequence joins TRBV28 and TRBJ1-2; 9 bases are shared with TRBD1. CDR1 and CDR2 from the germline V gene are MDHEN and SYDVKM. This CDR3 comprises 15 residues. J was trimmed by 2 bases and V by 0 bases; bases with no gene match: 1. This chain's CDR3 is CASSLWTGGNYGYTF. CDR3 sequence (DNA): TGTGCCAGCAGTTTATGGACAGGGGGAAACTATGGCTACACCTTC.

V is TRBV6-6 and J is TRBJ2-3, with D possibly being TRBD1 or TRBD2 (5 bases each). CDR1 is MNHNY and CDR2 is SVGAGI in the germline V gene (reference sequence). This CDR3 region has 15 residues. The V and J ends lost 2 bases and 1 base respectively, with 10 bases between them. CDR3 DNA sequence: TGTGCCAGCAGTTACCCGGGACGAGGCACAGATACGCAGTATTTT. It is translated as CASSYPGRGTDTQYF.

The CDR3 sequence is CASSLHPNQGGAFF. Written as DNA, the CDR3 is TGTGCCAGCAGCCTCCACCCTAATCAGGGTGGGGCTTTCTTT. This rearrangement joins TRBV7-3 to TRBJ1-1; D is perhaps TRBD1 (5 bases). This CDR3 is built from 14 residues. V was shortened by 5 bases and J by 11 bases, with 21 bases between the two germline ends. CDR1 and CDR2 (germline): SGHTA, FQGTGA.

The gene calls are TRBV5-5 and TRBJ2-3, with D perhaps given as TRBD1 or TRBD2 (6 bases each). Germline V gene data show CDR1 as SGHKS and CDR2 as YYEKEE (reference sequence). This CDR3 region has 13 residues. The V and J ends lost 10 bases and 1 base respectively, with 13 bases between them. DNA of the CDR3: TGTGCCGGGGGGCCGCTCGGCACAGATACGCAGTATTTT. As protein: CAGGPLGTDTQYF. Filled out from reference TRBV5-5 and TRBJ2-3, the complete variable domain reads DAGVTQSPTHLIKTRGQQVTLRCSPISGHKSVSWYQQVLGQGPQFIFQYYEKEERGRGNFPDRFSARQFPNYSSELNVNALLLGDSALYLCAGGPLGTDTQYFGPGTRLTVL.